Listed below are T cell receptor beta chains from one sample, sequenced in a study of blood T cell repertoires in COVID-19. Assay: immunoSEQ multiplex PCR; the TCRdb copy retains only in-frame clones and omits some. The sample has approximately 82,000 clones, 65% to 85% seen once; the top ten hold more than 15%. The source material was peripheral blood. The receptor set was obtained from an older woman with acute or convalescent COVID-19. The CDR3 runs from the conserved cysteine through the conserved F or W. A D gene is named only where the DNA matches it firmly. Rows may omit the clone size; those that give it use once, few, many or a size class.

NA,TRBJ1-6,TRBV30,NA,CAWSVIAGNSPLHF,TGTGCCTGGAGTGTGATCGCGGGTAATTCACCCCTCCACTTT
NA,TRBJ1-1,TRBV7-9,NA,CASRNEPGDTEAFF,TGTGCCAGCAGAAACGAACCGGGGGACACTGAAGCTTTCTTT
NA,TRBJ1-2,TRBV19,NA,CASTPQASNYGYTF,TGTGCCAGTACCCCCCAGGCATCTAACTATGGCTACACCTTC
NA,TRBJ1-5,TRBV6-1,once,CASSEVRAGFNQPQHF,TGTGCCAGCAGTGAGGTGCGCGCAGGGTTCAATCAGCCCCAGCATTTT
TRBD2,TRBJ2-7,TRBV4-1,NA,CASSQDWGLEFYEQYF,TGCGCCAGCAGCCAGGATTGGGGACTAGAGTTCTACGAGCAGTACTTC
NA,TRBJ1-1,TRBV11-2,NA,CASSFGRPEAFF,TGTGCCAGCAGCTTCGGGAGGCCCGAAGCTTTCTTT
NA,TRBJ1-1,TRBV7-9,NA,CASSFFMSTEAFF,TGTGCCAGCAGCTTTTTCATGAGCACTGAAGCTTTCTTT
TRBD2,TRBJ2-1,TRBV5-1,NA,CASSLGPGRDNEQFF,TGCGCCAGCAGCTTGGGTCCCGGGAGGGACAATGAGCAGTTCTTC
NA,TRBJ2-3,TRBV9,NA,CASSVASGTSTDTQYF,TGTGCCAGCAGCGTAGCGAGCGGAACTAGCACAGATACGCAGTATTTT
NA,TRBJ1-1,TRBV27,NA,CASSLKGNEGNTEAFF,TGTGCCAGCAGTTTAAAAGGGAATGAGGGGAACACTGAAGCTTTCTTT
NA,TRBJ1-1,TRBV5-1,once,CASSLALGGITEAFF,TGCGCCAGCAGCTTGGCCCTGGGGGGGATCACTGAAGCTTTCTTT
TRBD2,TRBJ2-1,TRBV5-1,NA,CASSNGLAGNNEQFF,TGCGCCAGCAGCAACGGGCTAGCGGGAAACAATGAGCAGTTCTTC
TRBD1,TRBJ2-7,TRBV9,NA,CASSVAGQAYEQYF,TGTGCCAGCAGCGTCGCGGGACAGGCCTACGAGCAGTACTTC
TRBD2,TRBJ2-5,TRBV6-2/TRBV6-3,NA,CASSNGGAQETQYF,TGTGCCAGCAGCAACGGGGGGGCCCAAGAGACCCAGTACTTC
TRBD1,TRBJ1-5,TRBV19,NA,CASSTPGQLDNQPQHF,TGTGCCAGTAGTACCCCGGGACAGTTAGACAATCAGCCCCAGCATTTT
NA,TRBJ1-5,TRBV4-1,NA,CASSQDIIAGPLDF,TGCGCCAGCAGCCAAGATATTATCGCGGGCCCTCTGGATTTT
NA,TRBJ1-5,TRBV11-2,NA,CASSPNGQPNQPQHF,TGTGCCAGCAGCCCAAACGGACAGCCCAATCAGCCCCAGCATTTT
TRBD1,TRBJ1-1,TRBV7-2,NA,CASSLGPLGQGEAFF,TGTGCCAGCAGCTTAGGGCCGCTAGGACAGGGTGAAGCTTTCTTT
NA,TRBJ2-7,TRBV5-6,NA,CASSLEQAYEQYF,TGTGCCAGCAGCTTGGAACAGGCCTACGAGCAGTACTTC
NA,TRBJ2-5,TRBV19,NA,CASSQGDVETQYF,TGTGCCAGCTCCCAGGGTGATGTGGAGACCCAGTACTTC
TRBD1,TRBJ2-7,TRBV6-5,NA,CASSNTNRGSYEQYF,TGTGCCAGCAGTAACACCAACAGGGGCTCCTACGAGCAGTACTTC
TRBD1,TRBJ2-1,TRBV7-6,NA,CASSLTGTGYNEQFF,TGTGCCAGCAGCTTAACCGGGACAGGTTACAATGAGCAGTTCTTC
NA,TRBJ2-2,TRBV3-1/TRBV3-2,NA,CASSYQGFGELFF,TGTGCCAGCAGCTATCAGGGCTTCGGGGAGCTGTTTTTT
TRBD1,TRBJ2-7,TRBV9,NA,CASSVGQGDSYEQYF,TGTGCCAGCAGCGTCGGACAGGGTGACTCCTACGAGCAGTACTTC
TRBD1,TRBJ1-3,TRBV5-4,NA,CASSRDGQGNTIYF,TGTGCCAGCAGCCGCGACGGACAGGGCAACACCATATATTTT
TRBD1,TRBJ2-5,TRBV2,few,CASKDRGETQYF,TGTGCCAGCAAGGACAGGGGAGAGACCCAGTACTTC
TRBD2,TRBJ2-1,TRBV10-2,few,CASRTSGRDYNEQFF,TGCGCCAGCAGGACTAGCGGGAGGGACTACAATGAGCAGTTCTTC
NA,TRBJ2-2,TRBV30,NA,CAHPVVANTGELFF,TGTGCCCACCCAGTCGTGGCGAACACCGGGGAGCTGTTTTTT
NA,TRBJ2-1,TRBV7-2,NA,CASRLGGVGVGNEQFF,TGTGCCAGCAGGTTAGGCGGCGTTGGTGTCGGGAATGAGCAGTTCTTC
TRBD1,TRBJ1-1,TRBV3-1/TRBV3-2,NA,CASSPRDRNTEAFF,TGTGCCAGCAGCCCTCGGGACAGAAACACTGAAGCTTTCTTT
NA,TRBJ2-5,TRBV7-3,NA,CASSKSQGQETQYF,TGTGCCAGCAGCAAGTCACAGGGACAAGAGACCCAGTACTTC
TRBD1,TRBJ1-2,TRBV30,NA,CASRDRVGYGYTF,TGTGCCTCCCGGGACAGGGTAGGCTACGGCTACACCTTC
TRBD1,TRBJ1-1,TRBV5-1,NA,CASSLRTGGNTEAFF,TGCGCCAGCAGCTTGAGGACAGGAGGGAACACTGAAGCTTTCTTT